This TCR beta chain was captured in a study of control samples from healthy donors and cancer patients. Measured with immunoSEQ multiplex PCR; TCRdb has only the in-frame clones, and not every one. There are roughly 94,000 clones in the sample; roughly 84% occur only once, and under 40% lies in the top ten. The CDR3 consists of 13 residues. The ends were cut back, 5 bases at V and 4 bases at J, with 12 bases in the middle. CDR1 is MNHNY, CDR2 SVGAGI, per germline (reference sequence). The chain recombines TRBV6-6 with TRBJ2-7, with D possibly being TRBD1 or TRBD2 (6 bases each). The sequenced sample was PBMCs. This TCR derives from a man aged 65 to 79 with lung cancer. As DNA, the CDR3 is TGTGCCAGCAGTGTGGGGGGCGCTTACGAGCAGTACTTC. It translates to CASSVGGAYEQYF.